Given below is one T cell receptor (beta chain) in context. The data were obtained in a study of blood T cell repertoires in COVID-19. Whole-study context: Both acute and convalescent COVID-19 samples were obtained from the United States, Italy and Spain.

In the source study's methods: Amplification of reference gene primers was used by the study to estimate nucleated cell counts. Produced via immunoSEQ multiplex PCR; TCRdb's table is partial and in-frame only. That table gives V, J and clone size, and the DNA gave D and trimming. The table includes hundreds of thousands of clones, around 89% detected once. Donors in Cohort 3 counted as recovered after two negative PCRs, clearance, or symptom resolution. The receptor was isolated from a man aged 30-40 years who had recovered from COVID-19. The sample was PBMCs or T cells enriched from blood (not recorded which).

CDR3 residues: CASSVRREAMNEQFF. Here the CDR3 DNA reads TGTGCCAGCAGTGTCCGTCGGGAGGCCATGAATGAGCAGTTCTTC. The V gene is TRBV2, the J gene TRBJ2-1, with 7 bases aligning to TRBD2. Trimming cost V 4 bases and J 7 bases; bases outside gene matches: 10. The germline gives CDR1 SNHLY, CDR2 FYNNEI. This CDR3 region has 15 residues.